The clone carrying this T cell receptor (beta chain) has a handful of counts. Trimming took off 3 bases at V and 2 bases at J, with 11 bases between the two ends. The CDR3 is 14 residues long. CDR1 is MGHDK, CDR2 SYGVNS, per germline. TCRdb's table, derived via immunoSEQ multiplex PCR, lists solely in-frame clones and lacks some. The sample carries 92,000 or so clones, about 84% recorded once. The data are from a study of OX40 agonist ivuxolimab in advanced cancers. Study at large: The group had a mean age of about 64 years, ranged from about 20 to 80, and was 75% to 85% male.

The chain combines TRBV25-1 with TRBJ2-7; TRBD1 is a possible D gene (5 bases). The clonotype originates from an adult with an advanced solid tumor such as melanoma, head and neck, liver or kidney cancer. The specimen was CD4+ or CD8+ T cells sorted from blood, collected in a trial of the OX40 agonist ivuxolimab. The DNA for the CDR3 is TGTGCCAGCAGTGAGGCAGGGAATACCTACGAGCAGTACTTC. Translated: CASSEAGNTYEQYF.